This TCR beta chain stems from a study of shared clonotypes between healthy human individuals (dated by TCRdb to 2020 to 2021). Regarding the research as a whole: The cohort comprised two women and a few men aged 18 to 49 years. To increase sequencing depth and limit assay-specific biases, TCR repertoire library preparation and sequencing were carried out by different laboratories using diverse techniques. To estimate repertoire size and how much clonotype sharing occurs between individuals, the study deeply sequenced the blood TCR repertoires of about 5 healthy adults. Leukapheresis yielded between about 0.94 and 10 billion PBMCs per donor. For each donor, CD4 naive and CD4 memory were each run on three plates, CD8 naive on two plates, and CD8 memory on one plate. The paper as a whole reports these results and caveats: Naive subsets generally had larger estimated clonotype richness than memory subsets. Sampling was limited to blood, and TCR repertoires in tissue likely differ from TCR repertoires in blood. Around 5% of naive CD4, approximately 3.7% of naive CD8, about 2.5% of memory CD4, and approximately 0.4% of memory CD8 clonotypes were shared across a few donors. Compared with non-shared clonotypes, the clonotypes found in all four sorted-subset donors had higher generation probabilities. Incomplete sequencing was indicated by rarefaction of sorted-subset datasets, despite the large sequencing depth. Pairwise subsampling led to the expectation that sequencing depth would affect the degree of clonotype sharing among donors. The small number of donors limited the genetic and exposure-history diversity represented.

The CDR3 covers 15 residues, taking in both the cysteine and the phenylalanine. Of the read, only the CDR3 DNA is kept; its 45 bases are in frame from base 1. Trimming costs V 4 bases and J 9 bases, and their ends lie 18 bases apart. The germline V gene (reference sequence) gives CDR1 as SEHNR and CDR2 as FQNEAQ. Using the deep immunoSEQ assay, TCR CDR3 regions were amplified from genomic DNA by multiplex PCR. Genomic DNA extracted from each cell subset was distributed evenly over all wells of several immunoSEQ 96-well plates, and each plate served as one replicate. For sorted subsets, each replicate PCR was loaded with roughly 190 ng genomic DNA, equivalent to 30,000 or so T cell genomes. Purified libraries were quantified with a Qubit 3.0 fluorometer, sized on a Bioanalyzer 2100, and re-quantified with the KAPA Library Quantification kit. A separate single-read 150-cycle Illumina NextSeq 550 flow cell was used to sequence each immunoSEQ 96-well plate. As for how the authors treated the data: Because the immunoSEQ output held only junctional sequences and lacked quality scores, the filtering could not match the filtering applied to full-length reads. Sequences were annotated with PyIR, a Python wrapper for IgBLAST v1.9, and V/J genes and CDR3 were assigned using IMGT germline references. Reads with weak V/J assignments (E-value above 1e-6), missing CDR3, stop codons, out-of-frame junctions, or ambiguous translated residues were removed. V3J clonotypes were defined as sequences sharing the same inferred V gene, J gene, and CDR3 amino acid sequence. Percentage overlap between repertoires was calculated by dividing the number of shared unique clonotypes by the size of the smaller repertoire. Repertoire richness was assessed with RTK rarefaction, the Chao1 estimator, and Recon v2.1 estimates of unobserved clonotypes. Generation probabilities were computed with OLGA for all TCRbeta clonotypes obtained by the gDNA method from several donors. In TCRdb, the immuneACCESS table is reduced to in-frame sequences with V and J assigned. These tables do not hold every clone; where another copy was compared, an unresolved V gene accounts for under half, and the others remain unexplained. The V and J calls and clone size come from that table; D and trimming were worked out from the DNA. The sample profile shows nearly 2 million clones; approximately 94% of them were found once. Jointly, the top ten make up 1.2% of the sample.

CD8 naive samples were CD45RO-negative cells positively selected for CCR7, giving a CD45RA+CCR7+ population that excluded TemRA cells. The donors were healthy, HIV-negative adults with no recently reported acute infections or vaccinations. Only Caucasian adults living in Nashville, Tennessee, USA were represented among the donors. Blood was obtained by leukapheresis, after which PBMCs were separated by Ficoll-Histopaque density gradient centrifugation and cryopreserved in liquid nitrogen vapor phase. Analytical flow cytometry was used to check the purity and quantity of each magnetically sorted T cell population. Genomic DNA was isolated from every sorted fraction and measured by UV absorbance on a Nanodrop 2000c. Concerning this clone: This clone's antigen is unknown. Per-base quality was not reported, and no clone a single base away is much larger than it.

Recombination connected TRBV7-9 to TRBJ1-4; a tentative D match to TRBD1 spans 5 bases. Material for sequencing was naive CD8+ T cells sorted from blood. The intended sense of this specimen's cell subset or site label: CD45RA+CCR7+. This clonotype was obtained from a man between 18 and 35 years old in good health. The nucleotide sequence reads as follows: TGTGCCAGCAGCTCCCAGTTCGGGGGGTTTCAAAAACTGTTTTTT. This translates into CASSSQFGGFQKLFF.